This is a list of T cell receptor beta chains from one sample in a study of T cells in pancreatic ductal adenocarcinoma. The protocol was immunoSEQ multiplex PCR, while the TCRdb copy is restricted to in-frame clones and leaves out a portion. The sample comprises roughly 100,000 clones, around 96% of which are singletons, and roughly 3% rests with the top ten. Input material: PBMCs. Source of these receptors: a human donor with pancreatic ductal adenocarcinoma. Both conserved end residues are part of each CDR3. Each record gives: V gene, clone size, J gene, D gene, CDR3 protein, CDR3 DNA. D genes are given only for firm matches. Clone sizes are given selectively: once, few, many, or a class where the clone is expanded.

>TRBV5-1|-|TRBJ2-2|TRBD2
CASSVGLAGVWNTGELFF
TGCGCCAGCAGCGTGGGACTAGCGGGAGTCTGGAACACCGGGGAGCTGTTTTTT
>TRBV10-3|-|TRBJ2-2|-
CAISESGASNTGELFF
TGTGCCATCAGTGAGTCGGGGGCCTCGAACACCGGGGAGCTGTTTTTT
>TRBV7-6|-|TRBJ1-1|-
CASSLMGATTEAFF
TGTGCCAGCAGCTTAATGGGGGCGACCACTGAAGCTTTCTTT
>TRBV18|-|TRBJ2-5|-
CATRLAEETQYF
TGTGCCACCCGACTCGCAGAAGAGACCCAGTACTTC
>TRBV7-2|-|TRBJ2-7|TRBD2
CASSATSGWEQYF
TGTGCCAGCAGCGCTACTAGCGGCTGGGAGCAGTACTTC
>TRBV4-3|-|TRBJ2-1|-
CASSPEQGYEQFF
TGCGCCAGCAGCCCTGAGCAGGGCTATGAGCAGTTCTTC
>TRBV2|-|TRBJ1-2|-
CASRRDVPYGYTF
TGTGCCAGCAGGCGGGACGTACCCTATGGCTACACCTTC
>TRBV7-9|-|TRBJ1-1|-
CASSLIRETFF
TGTGCCAGCAGCTTAATCCGGGAAACTTTCTTT
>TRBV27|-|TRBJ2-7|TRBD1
CASSGQGEAYEQYF
TGTGCCAGCAGCGGACAGGGAGAAGCCTACGAGCAGTACTTC
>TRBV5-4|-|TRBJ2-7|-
CASSRGVSYEQYF
TGTGCCAGCAGCCGCGGAGTCTCCTACGAGCAGTACTTC
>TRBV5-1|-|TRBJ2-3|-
CASSLAGVADTQYF
TGCGCCAGCAGCTTGGCCGGGGTGGCAGATACGCAGTATTTT
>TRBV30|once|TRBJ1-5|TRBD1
CAWARTGRNQPQHF
TGTGCCTGGGCCAGGACAGGGCGCAATCAGCCCCAGCATTTT
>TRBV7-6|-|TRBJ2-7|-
CASSLARDYEQYF
TGTGCCAGCAGCTTAGCGCGAGACTACGAGCAGTACTTC
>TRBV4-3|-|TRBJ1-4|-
CASSQLRANEKLFF
TGCGCCAGCAGCCAACTGAGGGCTAATGAAAAACTGTTTTTT
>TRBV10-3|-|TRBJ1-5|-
CAISGSGGGNQPQHF
TGTGCCATCTCGGGGTCGGGGGGAGGCAATCAGCCCCAGCATTTT
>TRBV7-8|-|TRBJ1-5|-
CASSVRDYDKYSNQPQHF
TGTGCCAGCAGCGTCAGAGATTACGACAAGTATAGCAATCAGCCCCAGCATTTT
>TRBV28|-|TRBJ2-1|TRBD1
CASSTPDRNYNEQFF
TGTGCCAGCAGTACCCCGGACAGGAACTACAATGAGCAGTTCTTC
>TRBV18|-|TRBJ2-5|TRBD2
CASSPPAGGMEETQYF
TGTGCCAGCTCACCGCCAGCGGGAGGGATGGAAGAGACCCAGTACTTC
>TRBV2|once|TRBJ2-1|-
CASSEDYSGTMEQFF
TGTGCCAGCAGTGAAGATTATAGCGGTACAATGGAGCAGTTCTTC
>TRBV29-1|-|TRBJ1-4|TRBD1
CSAEGAGGEKLFF
TGCAGCGCTGAAGGGGCAGGGGGTGAAAAACTGTTTTTT
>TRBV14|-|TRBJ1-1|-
CASSQVERTRCEAFF
TGTGCCAGCAGCCAAGTGGAGCGGACGAGGTGTGAAGCTTTCTTT
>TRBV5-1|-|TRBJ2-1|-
CASSLQGTYNEQFF
TGCGCCAGCAGCTTGCAGGGGACCTACAATGAGCAGTTCTTC